A single sample is the source of the 18 T cell receptor beta chains below, sequenced in a study of control samples from healthy donors and cancer patients. The method was immunoSEQ multiplex PCR; TCRdb's version includes in-frame clones alone and lacks a portion of them. The sample has approximately 170,000 clones; around 94% are singletons. The sample was blood. The receptors come from a man aged 30 to 39 in good health.

There are a few counts of this clone. This chain links TRBV19 with TRBJ2-1; 9 bases match TRBD2. The germline gives CDR1 LNHDA, CDR2 SQIVND (reference sequence). The trim removed 6 bases at V and 1 base at J, leaving 7 bases unmatched. The length of the CDR3 is 16 residues. This chain's CDR3 is CASSPTSGLSYNEQFF. The CDR3, as DNA: TGTGCCAGTAGCCCTACTAGCGGGCTTTCCTACAATGAGCAGTTCTTC.

The chain combines TRBV7-9 with TRBJ1-4; no clear D. CDR1 SEHNR and CDR2 FQNEAQ come from the germline V gene (reference sequence). The CDR3 has 15 amino acids. V was pared by 2 bases and J by 8 bases, with 15 bases between. This chain's CDR3 is CASSLPGRPREKLFF. In nucleotides, the CDR3 is TGTGCCAGCAGCTTACCTGGCAGGCCTCGGGAAAAACTGTTTTTT.

The chain is built from TRBV6-2 or TRBV6-3 and TRBJ2-2; D call uncertain. The CDR3 loop spans 11 amino acids. Germline assignment: CDR1 MNHEY and CDR2 SVGEGT. Trimming left V 5 bases short and J 6 bases short, with 4 bases between. The CDR3: CASSLAGELFF. Written as DNA, the CDR3 is TGTGCCAGCAGTCTCGCCGGGGAGCTGTTTTTT.

The gene calls are TRBV3-1 (or the pseudogene TRBV3-2) and TRBJ1-3, with unresolved D. V was trimmed by 3 bases and J by 7 bases, leaving 4 bases between them. The germline gives CDR1 LGHDT, CDR2 YNNKEL (reference sequence). The CDR3 length is 11 residues. CDR3 region: CASSHRNTIYF. CDR3 DNA sequence: TGTGCCAGCAGCCACCGGAACACCATATATTTT.

The chain has TRBV19 and TRBJ1-5; D is perhaps TRBD1 (5 bases). The V end was cut by 8 bases, the J end by 0 bases, with 11 bases between. The CDR3 runs to 14 residues. Germline V lookup: CDR1 LNHDA, CDR2 SQIVND (reference sequence). In DNA form, the CDR3 reads TGTGCCAGTTCCCCGGGACTTAGCAATCAGCCCCAGCATTTT. Translation: CASSPGLSNQPQHF.

This clone was recorded a few times. This chain joins TRBV5-6 and TRBJ2-5, with 10 bases that match TRBD2. With V trimmed by 2 bases and J by 5 bases, 9 bases remained unmatched. CDR3 length: 16 residues. Germline V gives CDR1 SGHDT, CDR2 YYEEEE. This CDR3 is CASSFRRLAGRETQYF. CDR3 DNA: TGTGCCAGCAGCTTCCGCCGACTAGCGGGTAGGGAGACCCAGTACTTC.

The chain has TRBV19 and TRBJ1-5; D gene ambiguous. The germline CDR1 and CDR2 sequences are LNHDA and SQIVND (reference sequence). V was cut by 6 bases and J by 1 base, with 13 bases left in between. The CDR3 consists of 15 residues. The DNA for the CDR3 is TGTGCCAGTAGCTTAGGGCGACGGAGCAATCAGCCCCAGCATTTT. It encodes CASSLGRRSNQPQHF.

This chain connects TRBV15 to TRBJ2-3; no firm D call. This CDR3 is 14 amino acids long. The germline gives CDR1 LNHNV, CDR2 YYDKDF (reference sequence). The V end lost 1 base, the J end lost 0 bases, and 5 bases lay between the germline ends. The CDR3 protein is CATSRGTSTDTQYF. CDR3 sequence (DNA): TGTGCCACCAGCAGAGGTACCAGCACAGATACGCAGTATTTT.

The chain combines TRBV2 with TRBJ1-3; D perhaps matches TRBD1 (5 bases). V was trimmed by 2 bases and J by 0 bases, leaving 8 bases between them. The CDR3 has 15 amino acids. Germline V gene lookup returns CDR1 SNHLY and CDR2 FYNNEI. CDR3 coding DNA: TGTGCCAGCAGTGAACTCACAGGCTCTGGAAACACCATATATTTT. Residues: CASSELTGSGNTIYF. Full variable domain (remainder filled in from reference TRBV2 and TRBJ1-3): EPEVTQTPSHQVTQMGQEVILRCVPISNHLYFYWYRQILGQKVEFLVSFYNNEISEKSEIFDDQFSVERPDGSNFTLKIRSTKLEDSAMYFCASSELTGSGNTIYFGEGSWLTVV.

The gene calls are TRBV28 and TRBJ2-7; 11 positions match TRBD2. J was trimmed by 2 bases and V by 6 bases; bases with no gene match: 6. CDR3 length equals 15 residues. Germline V gives CDR1 MDHEN, CDR2 SYDVKM. The CDR3 nucleotides are TGTGCCAGCAGAGGTACTAGCGGGGGACCCTACGAGCAGTACTTC. It is translated as CASRGTSGGPYEQYF. The full variable domain, completed using reference TRBV28 and TRBJ2-7, is DVKVTQSSRYLVKRTGEKVFLECVQDMDHENMFWYRQDPGLGLRLIYFSYDVKMKEKGDIPEGYSVSREKKERFSLILESASTNQTSMYLCASRGTSGGPYEQYFGPGTRLTVT.

The rearrangement uses TRBV3-1 (or the pseudogene TRBV3-2) and TRBJ2-7; 7 nucleotides align to TRBD2. This CDR3 region has 15 residues. The germline gives CDR1 LGHDT, CDR2 YNNKEL (reference sequence). V was pared by 4 bases and J by 3 bases, with 9 bases of the junction left unmatched. CDR3: CASSRRGGTNYEQYF. CDR3 in DNA: TGTGCCAGCAGCCGGAGGGGAGGGACCAACTACGAGCAGTACTTC.

The chain combines TRBV5-4 with TRBJ2-2; D may be TRBD2 (6 bases). Germline V gene data show CDR1 as SGHNT and CDR2 as YYREEE (reference sequence). Trimming cost V 5 bases and J 1 base, with 15 bases left between them. The length of the CDR3 is 16 residues. The DNA of the CDR3 is TGTGCCAGCAGTCTGCGGGGAGTGGGGAACACCGGGGAGCTGTTTTTT. Translated: CASSLRGVGNTGELFF.

The V gene is TRBV4-3, the J gene TRBJ2-3; 10 bases are a match to TRBD2. CDR1 is LGHNA and CDR2 is YSLEER in the germline V gene. After removal of 5 bases from V and 6 bases from J, the junction contained 8 bases not matched to a gene. The CDR3 contains 15 residues. The CDR3 sequence is CASSALAGEGDTQYF. Here the CDR3 DNA reads TGCGCCAGCAGCGCCCTAGCGGGGGAAGGGGATACGCAGTATTTT.

The chain recombines TRBV5-4 with TRBJ2-1; 9 nucleotides align to TRBD1. CDR1 and CDR2 from the germline V gene are SGHNT and YYREEE (reference sequence). This CDR3 region has 13 residues. The V gene end was trimmed by 7 bases and the J gene end by 4 bases; junction bases not matched to a gene: 3. The CDR3 spells CASGTGRYNEQFF. The CDR3 bases are TGTGCCAGCGGGACAGGGCGGTACAATGAGCAGTTCTTC.

J is TRBJ2-1 and V is TRBV29-1; 12 positions agree with TRBD2. Per the germline V gene, CDR1 is SQVTM and CDR2 is ANQGSEA. Germline trimming cut 6 bases from V and 7 bases from J; bases unmatched to any gene: 4. The CDR3 spans 13 residues. The CDR3 spells CSVGLAGRNEQFF. The CDR3 DNA follows: TGCAGCGTCGGACTAGCGGGGAGGAATGAGCAGTTCTTC.

The chain is built from TRBV10-3 and TRBJ1-3; 7 bases match TRBD1. CDR3 length: 14 residues. The J segment lost 7 bases and the V segment lost 11 bases, leaving 14 bases of the junction unmatched. The germline V gene encodes CDR1 ENHRY and CDR2 SYGVKD. The CDR3 reads CASKQPTGMNTIYF. CDR3 in DNA: TGTGCCTCCAAGCAACCGACAGGGATGAACACCATATATTTT.

The chain recombines TRBV11-2 with TRBJ1-1; D gene ambiguous. V lost 4 bases, J lost 6 bases, and 12 bases lay in between. CDR1 is SGHAT and CDR2 is FQNNGV in the germline V gene. CDR3 size: 13 residues. This CDR3 reads CASSYVLRAEAFF. The CDR3 DNA sequence: TGTGCCAGCAGCTATGTCCTGCGGGCTGAAGCTTTCTTT.

This chain joins TRBV5-6 and TRBJ1-1; D possibly corresponds to TRBD1 (5 bases). From germline, CDR1 is SGHDT and CDR2 YYEEEE. This CDR3 has 14 residues. V was cut by 1 base and J by 5 bases, with 12 bases left in between. CDR3 DNA sequence: TGTGCCAGCAGCTTGAGGGGATTTGGGACTGAAGCTTTCTTT. Its protein product is CASSLRGFGTEAFF.